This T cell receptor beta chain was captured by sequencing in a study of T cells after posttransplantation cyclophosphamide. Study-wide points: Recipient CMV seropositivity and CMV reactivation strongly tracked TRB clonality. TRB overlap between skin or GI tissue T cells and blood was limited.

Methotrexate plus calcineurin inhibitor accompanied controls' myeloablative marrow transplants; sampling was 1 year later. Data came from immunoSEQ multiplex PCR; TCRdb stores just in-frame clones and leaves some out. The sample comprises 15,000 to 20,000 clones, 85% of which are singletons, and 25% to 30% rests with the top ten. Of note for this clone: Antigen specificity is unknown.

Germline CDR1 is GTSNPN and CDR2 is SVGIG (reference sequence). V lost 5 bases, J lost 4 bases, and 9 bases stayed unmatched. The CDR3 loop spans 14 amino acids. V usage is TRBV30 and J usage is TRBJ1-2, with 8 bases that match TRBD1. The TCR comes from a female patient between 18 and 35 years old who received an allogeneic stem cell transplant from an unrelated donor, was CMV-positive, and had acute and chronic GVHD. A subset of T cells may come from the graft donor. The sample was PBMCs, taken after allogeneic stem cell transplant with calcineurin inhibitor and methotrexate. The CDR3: CAWGAGRGPYGYTF. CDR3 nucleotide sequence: TGTGCCTGGGGAGCGGGCAGGGGGCCCTATGGCTACACCTTC.